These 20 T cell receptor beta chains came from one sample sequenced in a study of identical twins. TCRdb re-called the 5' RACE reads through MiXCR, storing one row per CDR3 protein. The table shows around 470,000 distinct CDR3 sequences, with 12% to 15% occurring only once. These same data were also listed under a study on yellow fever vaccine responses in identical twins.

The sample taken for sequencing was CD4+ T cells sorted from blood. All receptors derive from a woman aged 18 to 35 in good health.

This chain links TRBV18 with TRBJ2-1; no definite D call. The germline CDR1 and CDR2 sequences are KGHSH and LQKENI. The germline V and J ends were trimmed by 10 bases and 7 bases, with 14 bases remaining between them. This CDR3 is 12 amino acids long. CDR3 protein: CATCEGKNEQFF. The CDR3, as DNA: TGTGCCACCTGTGAAGGGAAGAATGAGCAGTTCTTC.

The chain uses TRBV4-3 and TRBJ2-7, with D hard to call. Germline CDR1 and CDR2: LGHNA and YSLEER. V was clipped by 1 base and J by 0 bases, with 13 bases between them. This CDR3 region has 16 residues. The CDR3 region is CASSQVWEQSSYEQYF. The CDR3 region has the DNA TGCGCCAGCAGCCAAGTCTGGGAACAGAGCTCCTACGAGCAGTACTTC.

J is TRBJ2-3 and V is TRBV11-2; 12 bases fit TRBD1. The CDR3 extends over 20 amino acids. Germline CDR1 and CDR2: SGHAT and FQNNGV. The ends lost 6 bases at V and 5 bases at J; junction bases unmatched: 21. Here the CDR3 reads CASSLRPGQGASGSRDTQYF. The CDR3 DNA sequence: TGTGCCAGCAGTTTGAGACCGGGACAGGGGGCTAGCGGGAGTAGAGATACGCAGTATTTT.

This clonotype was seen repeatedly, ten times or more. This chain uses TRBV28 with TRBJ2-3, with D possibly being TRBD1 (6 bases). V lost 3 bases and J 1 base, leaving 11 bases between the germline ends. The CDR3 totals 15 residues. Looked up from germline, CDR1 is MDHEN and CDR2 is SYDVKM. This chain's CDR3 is CASSLGAGRTDTQYF. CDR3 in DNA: TGTGCCAGCAGTTTGGGGGCAGGGCGCACAGATACGCAGTATTTT.

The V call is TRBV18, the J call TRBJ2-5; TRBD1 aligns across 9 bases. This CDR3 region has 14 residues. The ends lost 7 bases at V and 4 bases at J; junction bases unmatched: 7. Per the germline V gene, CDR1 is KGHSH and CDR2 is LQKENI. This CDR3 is CASFDRGGGETQYF. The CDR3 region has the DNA TGTGCCAGCTTCGACAGGGGGGGAGGAGAGACCCAGTACTTC. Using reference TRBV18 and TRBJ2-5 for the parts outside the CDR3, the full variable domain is NAGVMQNPRHLVRRRGQEARLRCSPMKGHSHVYWYRQLPEEGLKFMVYLQKENIIDESGMPKERFSAEFPKEGPSILRIQQVVRGDSAAYFCASFDRGGGETQYFGPGTRLLVL.

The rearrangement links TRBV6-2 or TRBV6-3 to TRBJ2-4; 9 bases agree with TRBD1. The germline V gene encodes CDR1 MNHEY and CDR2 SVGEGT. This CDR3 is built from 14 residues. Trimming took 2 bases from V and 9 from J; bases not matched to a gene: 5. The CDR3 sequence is CASSYGGQGSIQYF. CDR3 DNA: TGTGCCAGCAGTTACGGGGGACAGGGATCCATTCAGTACTTC.

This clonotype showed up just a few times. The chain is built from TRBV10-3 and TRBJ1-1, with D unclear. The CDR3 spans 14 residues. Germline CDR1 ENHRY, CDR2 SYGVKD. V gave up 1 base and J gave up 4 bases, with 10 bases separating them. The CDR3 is CAISEFTSTTEAFF. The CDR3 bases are TGTGCCATCAGTGAGTTTACGTCAACCACTGAAGCTTTCTTT.

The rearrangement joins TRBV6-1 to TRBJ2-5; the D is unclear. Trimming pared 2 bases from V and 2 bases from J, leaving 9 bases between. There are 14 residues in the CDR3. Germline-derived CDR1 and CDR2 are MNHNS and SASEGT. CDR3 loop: CASSELRKQETQYF. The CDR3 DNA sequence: TGTGCCAGCAGTGAATTGAGGAAACAAGAGACCCAGTACTTC.

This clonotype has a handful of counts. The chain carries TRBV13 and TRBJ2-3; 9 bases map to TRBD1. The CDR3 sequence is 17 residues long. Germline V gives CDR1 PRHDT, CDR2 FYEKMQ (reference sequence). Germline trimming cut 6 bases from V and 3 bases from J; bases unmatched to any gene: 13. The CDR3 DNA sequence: TGTGCCAGCAGACCTCCCCGGGACAGGGCCGTGACAGATACGCAGTATTTT. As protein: CASRPPRDRAVTDTQYF.

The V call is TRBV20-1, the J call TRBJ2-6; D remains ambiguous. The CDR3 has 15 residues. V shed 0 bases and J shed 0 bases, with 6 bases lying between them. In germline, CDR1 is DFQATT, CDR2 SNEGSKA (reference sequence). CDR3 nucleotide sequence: TGCAGTGCTAGAGATCAAAACTCTGGGGCCAACGTCCTGACTTTC. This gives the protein CSARDQNSGANVLTF.

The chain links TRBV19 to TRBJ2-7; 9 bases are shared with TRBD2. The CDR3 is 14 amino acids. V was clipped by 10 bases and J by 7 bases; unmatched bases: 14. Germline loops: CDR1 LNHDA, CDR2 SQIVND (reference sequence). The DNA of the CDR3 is TGTGCCACGGAGGAAGCGGGAGGACTCCGTGAGCAGTACTTC. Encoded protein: CATEEAGGLREQYF. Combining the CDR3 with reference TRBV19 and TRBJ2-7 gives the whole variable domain DGGITQSPKYLFRKEGQNVTLSCEQNLNHDAMYWYRQDPGQGLRLIYYSQIVNDFQKGDIAEGYSVSREKKESFPLTVTSAQKNPTAFYLCATEEAGGLREQYFGPGTRLTVT.

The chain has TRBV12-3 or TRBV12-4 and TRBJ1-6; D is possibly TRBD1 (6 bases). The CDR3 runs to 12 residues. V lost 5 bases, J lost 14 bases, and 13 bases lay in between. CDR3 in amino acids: CASSVRGLTLHF. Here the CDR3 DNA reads TGTGCCAGCAGTGTCAGGGGTCTCACCCTCCACTTT.

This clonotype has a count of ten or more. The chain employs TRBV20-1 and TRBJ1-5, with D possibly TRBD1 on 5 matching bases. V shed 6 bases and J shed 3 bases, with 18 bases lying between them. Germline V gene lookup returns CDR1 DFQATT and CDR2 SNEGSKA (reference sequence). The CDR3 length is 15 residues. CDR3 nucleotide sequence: TGCAGTGCGGCCCACTCACAGGACACCAATCAGCCCCAGCATTTT. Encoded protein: CSAAHSQDTNQPQHF.

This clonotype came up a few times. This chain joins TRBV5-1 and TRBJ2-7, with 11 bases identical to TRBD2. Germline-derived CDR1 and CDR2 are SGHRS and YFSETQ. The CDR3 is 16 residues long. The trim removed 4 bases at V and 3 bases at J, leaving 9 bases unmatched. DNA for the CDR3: TGCGCCAGCAGCAGCCTACTAGCGGGAGCCTTCTACGAGCAGTACTTC. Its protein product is CASSSLLAGAFYEQYF.

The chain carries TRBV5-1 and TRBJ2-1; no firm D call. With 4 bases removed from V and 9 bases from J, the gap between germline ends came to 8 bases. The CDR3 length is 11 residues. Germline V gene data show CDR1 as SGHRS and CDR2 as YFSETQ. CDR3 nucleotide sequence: TGCGCCAGCAGCGTTACCACTGAGCAGTTCTTC. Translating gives CASSVTTEQFF.

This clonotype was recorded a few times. The CDR3: CASSQVLEAYEQYF. The CDR3 DNA is TGTGCCAGCAGCCAAGTGTTGGAGGCCTACGAGCAGTACTTC. V usage is TRBV3-1 and J usage is TRBJ2-7, with D possibly being TRBD2 (5 bases). The CDR3 covers 14 residues. Germline V gene sequence: CDR1 LGHDT, CDR2 YNNKEL (reference sequence). With 1 base removed from V and 2 bases from J, the gap between germline ends came to 9 bases.

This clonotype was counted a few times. The CDR3 here is CASSPTSGRANEQFF. The CDR3 region has the DNA TGTGCCAGCAGCCCGACTAGCGGGAGGGCCAATGAGCAGTTCTTC. This chain links TRBV3-1 with TRBJ2-1, with 14 bases aligning to TRBD2. The ends lost 4 bases at V and 6 bases at J; junction bases unmatched: 2. CDR1 LGHDT and CDR2 YNNKEL come from the germline V gene (reference sequence). This CDR3 is 15 amino acids long.

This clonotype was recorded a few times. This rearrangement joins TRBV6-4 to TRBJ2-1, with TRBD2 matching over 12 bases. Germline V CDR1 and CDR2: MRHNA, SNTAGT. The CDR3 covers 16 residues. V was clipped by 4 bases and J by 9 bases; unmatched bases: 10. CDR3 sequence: CASSALAGGPGGEQFF. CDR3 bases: TGTGCCAGCAGTGCCCTAGCGGGAGGGCCGGGGGGTGAGCAGTTCTTC.

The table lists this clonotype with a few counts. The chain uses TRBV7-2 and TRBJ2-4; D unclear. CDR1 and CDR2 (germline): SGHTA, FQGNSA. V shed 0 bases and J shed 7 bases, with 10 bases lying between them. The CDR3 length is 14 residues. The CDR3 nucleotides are TGTGCCAGCAGCTTAGCCCGAAGTTCGAACATTCAGTACTTC. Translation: CASSLARSSNIQYF. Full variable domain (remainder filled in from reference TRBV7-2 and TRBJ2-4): GAGVSQSPSNKVTEKGKDVELRCDPISGHTALYWYRQSLGQGLEFLIYFQGNSAPDKSGLPSDRFSAERTGGSVSTLTIQRTQQEDSAVYLCASSLARSSNIQYFGAGTRLSVL.

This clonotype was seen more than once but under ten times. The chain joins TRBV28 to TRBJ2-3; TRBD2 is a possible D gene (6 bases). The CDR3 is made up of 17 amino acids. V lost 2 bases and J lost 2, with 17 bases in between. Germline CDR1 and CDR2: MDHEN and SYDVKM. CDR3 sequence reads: CASSLIPGLPPTDTQYF. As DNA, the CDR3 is TGTGCCAGCAGTTTAATACCGGGACTCCCTCCCACAGATACGCAGTATTTT.